This entry lists 30 T cell receptor beta chains sequenced from one sample in a study of blood T cell repertoires in COVID-19. Sequencing used immunoSEQ multiplex PCR; TCRdb keeps in-frame clones, though not all of them. Of some 70,000 clones listed, roughly 79% are singletons. The sequencing input was peripheral blood. The receptors derive from a woman in her 70s with acute or convalescent COVID-19.

The chain uses TRBV7-9 and TRBJ2-3; 7 positions agree with TRBD1. The V gene's germline CDR1 is SEHNR and CDR2 FQNEAQ (reference sequence). CDR3 length: 15 residues. The trim removed 4 bases at V and 1 base at J, leaving 5 bases unmatched. CDR3 nucleotides: TGTGCCAGCAGCTATCTGGACAGGCGCACAGATACGCAGTATTTT. Its translation is CASSYLDRRTDTQYF.

The chain has TRBV11-3 and TRBJ2-1; 8 bases align to TRBD2. The CDR3 is made up of 15 amino acids. The V gene end was trimmed by 5 bases and the J gene end by 5 bases; junction bases not matched to a gene: 8. Germline CDR1 reads SGHNT; CDR2 reads YENEEA. As DNA, the CDR3 is TGTGCCAGCAGCCAGAGCGGGAGTCGCAACAATGAGCAGTTCTTC. Translated, it gives CASSQSGSRNNEQFF.

V gene TRBV3-1 (or the pseudogene TRBV3-2) combines with J gene TRBJ1-5, with D hard to call. CDR3 size: 12 residues. Germline V gene lookup returns CDR1 LGHDT and CDR2 YNNKEL (reference sequence). The germline V and J ends were trimmed by 3 bases and 3 bases, with 3 bases remaining between them. CDR3 nucleotide sequence: TGTGCCAGCAGCCAGTACAATCAGCCCCAGCATTTT. Translated: CASSQYNQPQHF.

This clone has only a few counts. This sequence joins TRBV28 and TRBJ1-6; a weak D match, TRBD1 (5 bases). The CDR3 is made up of 12 amino acids. Trimming stripped 5 bases from V and 10 bases from J, with 9 bases between. Germline values: CDR1 MDHEN, CDR2 SYDVKM. This CDR3 is CASSTSGSPLHF. The CDR3 DNA sequence: TGTGCCAGCAGTACCTCAGGGTCACCCCTCCACTTT.

The chain uses TRBV4-2 and TRBJ2-7; TRBD1 aligns across 7 bases. V lost 4 bases and J lost 3; bases outside the gene matches: 9. Germline CDR1 LGHNA, CDR2 YNFKEQ. The CDR3 has 15 residues. The CDR3 DNA follows: TGTGCCAGCAGCCCCGGGACAGATATACTCTACGAGCAGTACTTC. The encoded protein is CASSPGTDILYEQYF.

This clone has just one count. Other DNA sequences in this sample translate to the same CDR3. The CDR3 bases are TGTGCCAGCAGCCTACAGGGTAGCAATCAGCCCCAGCATTTT. As protein: CASSLQGSNQPQHF. The chain couples TRBV7-9 to TRBJ1-5, with D perhaps matching TRBD1 (6 bases). The CDR3 runs 14 residues. The ends were cut back, 5 bases at V and 0 bases at J, with 8 bases in the middle. The germline CDR1 and CDR2 sequences are SEHNR and FQNEAQ (reference sequence).

This chain links TRBV3-1 (or the pseudogene TRBV3-2) with TRBJ1-3; 11 bases are a match to TRBD1. V lost 2 bases, J lost 7 bases, and 16 bases stayed unmatched. Per germline, CDR1 LGHDT and CDR2 YNNKEL (reference sequence). This CDR3 has 19 residues. Here the CDR3 reads CASSQIGRTGGSRHNTIYF. Here the CDR3 DNA reads TGTGCCAGCAGCCAAATTGGGAGGACAGGGGGCAGTAGGCACAACACCATATATTTT.

Remarks on this clone: At one of its ends the junction is not consistent with the germline gene, which may arise from a read error. V is TRBV6-1 and J is TRBJ2-7; 7 nucleotides match TRBD1. The CDR3 has 14 residues. Germline V gives CDR1 MNHNS, CDR2 SASEGT. CDR3 protein: CASCDTGDIYEQYF. Here the CDR3 DNA reads TGTGCCAGCTGTGATACAGGGGATATTTACGAGCAGTACTTC.

This clone was detected only a few times. The V and J genes are TRBV7-6 and TRBJ2-3, with TRBD2 identical over 13 bases. V lost 5 bases and J lost 14; bases outside the gene matches: 16. The CDR3 runs to 16 residues. Germline CDR1 reads SGHVS; CDR2 reads FNYEAQ. CDR3 coding DNA: TGTGCCAGCAGCCCTTCCTTACTAGCGGGAGGGTCAATGGGGTATTTT. Its translation: CASSPSLLAGGSMGYF.

The chain couples TRBV5-1 to TRBJ1-3; 8 bases are shared with TRBD1. CDR1 is SGHRS and CDR2 is YFSETQ in the germline V gene. This CDR3 spans 14 amino acids. The ends lost 4 bases at V and 6 bases at J; junction bases unmatched: 6. CDR3 in DNA: TGCGCCAGCAGCCCGACAGGGGTCCTAAACACCATATATTTT. It yields the protein CASSPTGVLNTIYF.

The chain combines TRBV19 with TRBJ1-1, with D maybe TRBD1 (5 bases). This CDR3 is built from 14 residues. Germline assignment: CDR1 LNHDA and CDR2 SQIVND (reference sequence). V was trimmed by 0 bases and J by 4 bases, leaving 9 bases between them. CDR3 loop: CASSIEGGSTEAFF. As DNA, the CDR3 is TGTGCCAGTAGTATAGAGGGGGGAAGCACTGAAGCTTTCTTT. The entire variable domain, with the rest obtained from reference TRBV19 and TRBJ1-1, is as follows: DGGITQSPKYLFRKEGQNVTLSCEQNLNHDAMYWYRQDPGQGLRLIYYSQIVNDFQKGDIAEGYSVSREKKESFPLTVTSAQKNPTAFYLCASSIEGGSTEAFFGQGTRLTVV.

The chain employs TRBV6-5 and TRBJ2-7; tentative D call: TRBD1 (5 bases). Germline CDR1 reads MNHEY; CDR2 reads SVGAGI. This CDR3 is 13 amino acids long. The V and J ends lost 2 bases and 7 bases respectively, with 12 bases between them. The DNA for the CDR3 is TGTGCCAGCAGTTACGGTCAGGGCTGGGAGCAGTACTTC. Translating gives CASSYGQGWEQYF.

This clone was recorded a few times. The CDR3 sequence is CASSRISGGRGEQYF. For the CDR3, the DNA is TGTGCCAGCAGTCGTATCTCTGGCGGGAGGGGCGAGCAGTACTTC. This chain links TRBV28 with TRBJ2-7, with 9 bases matching TRBD2. The CDR3 loop spans 15 amino acids. The germline V gene encodes CDR1 MDHEN and CDR2 SYDVKM. V lost 5 bases, J lost 6 bases, and 11 bases stayed unmatched.

V usage is TRBV2 and J usage is TRBJ1-3, with D perhaps TRBD1 (6 bases). There are 14 residues in the CDR3. The ends were cut back, 5 bases at V and 4 bases at J, with 12 bases in the middle. CDR1 and CDR2 (germline): SNHLY, FYNNEI. CDR3 in amino acids: CASSLSGDGNTIYF. CDR3 coding DNA: TGTGCCAGCAGTCTCTCAGGGGACGGAAACACCATATATTTT.

The CDR3 region is CASSLPGTGGVRPQHF. The CDR3 DNA is TGTGCCAGCAGTCTCCCCGGGACAGGGGGCGTTCGGCCCCAGCATTTT. The chain recombines TRBV6-6 with TRBJ1-5, with TRBD1 matching over 12 bases. Trimming removed 5 bases from V and 9 bases from J; junction bases left unmatched: 11. Germline assignment: CDR1 MNHNY and CDR2 SVGAGI (reference sequence). CDR3 size: 16 residues.

This chain joins TRBV28 and TRBJ1-4, with a weak D call TRBD1 (5 bases). The V end lost 6 bases, the J end lost 12 bases, and 11 bases lay between the germline ends. Per the germline V gene, CDR1 is MDHEN and CDR2 is SYDVKM. The CDR3 loop spans 11 amino acids. The CDR3 DNA sequence: TGTGCCAGCAGAATACAGGATGAACTGTTTTTT. Its translation is CASRIQDELFF.

This clone was detected only once. V gene TRBV27 combines with J gene TRBJ1-1; 10 bases line up with TRBD1. Trimming cost V 5 bases and J 10 bases; bases outside gene matches: 7. The CDR3 length is 13 residues. CDR1 is MNHEY and CDR2 is SMNVEV in the germline V gene (reference sequence). Here the CDR3 DNA reads TGTGCCAGCAGTGCGTCCGGGACAGGGGTAGCTTTCTTT. Encoded protein: CASSASGTGVAFF.

The chain employs TRBV5-1 and TRBJ2-2, with D hard to call. Per germline, CDR1 SGHRS and CDR2 YFSETQ. The V end was cut by 4 bases, the J end by 6 bases, with 7 bases between. This CDR3 spans 12 amino acids. The CDR3 DNA follows: TGCGCCAGCAGCCTTCCTCCCGGGGAGCTGTTTTTT. Protein sequence: CASSLPPGELFF.

The table lists this clone with a count of one. The chain links TRBV5-1 to TRBJ1-2, with TRBD1 matching over 9 bases. The V gene's germline CDR1 is SGHRS and CDR2 YFSETQ. This CDR3 spans 14 amino acids. With 2 bases clipped from V and 5 bases from J, the junction kept 4 bases outside the gene matches. Here the CDR3 reads CASSLQGASYGYTF. In DNA form, the CDR3 reads TGCGCCAGCAGCTTACAGGGGGCCAGTTATGGCTACACCTTC.

This clone was picked up one time. This chain links TRBV19 with TRBJ2-1, with TRBD2 identical over 16 bases. The CDR3 is 18 amino acids. Germline V gene sequence: CDR1 LNHDA, CDR2 SQIVND (reference sequence). V dropped 3 bases and J dropped 0; count of bases not matched to a gene: 2. The CDR3 DNA reads TGTGCCAGTAGTATCGGGACTAGCGGGAGGGTCTCCTACAATGAGCAGTTCTTC. It encodes CASSIGTSGRVSYNEQFF.

This clone was detected only a few times. This chain uses TRBV5-6 with TRBJ1-2, with 11 bases matching TRBD1. In germline, CDR1 is SGHDT, CDR2 YYEEEE. The CDR3 length is 17 residues. Trimming took 2 bases from V and 6 from J; bases not matched to a gene: 12. The CDR3 nucleotides are TGTGCCAGCAGCTTTTCTTCCGGGACAGGGGGTGGAAATGGCTACACCTTC. This gives the protein CASSFSSGTGGGNGYTF.

This chain links TRBV10-3 with TRBJ2-7; D might be TRBD2 (5 bases). The germline V gene has CDR1 ENHRY and CDR2 SYGVKD. The CDR3 totals 15 residues. Trimming left V 1 base short and J 0 bases short, with 10 bases between. The CDR3 reads CAISELAISSYEQYF. The CDR3 DNA reads TGTGCCATCAGTGAGTTAGCGATCAGCTCCTACGAGCAGTACTTC.

The rearrangement joins TRBV5-8 to TRBJ2-7; TRBD1 is a possible D gene (6 bases). Per germline, CDR1 SGHTS and CDR2 YDEGEE. V dropped 1 base and J dropped 5 bases, with 10 bases sitting between them. This CDR3 comprises 13 residues. CDR3 bases: TGTGCCAGCAGCTTGAACAGGGTCCACGAGCAGTACTTC. Amino acid sequence: CASSLNRVHEQYF.

This clone came up a few times. The CDR3 spells CASSAAQGYEQYF. CDR3 sequence (DNA): TGCGCCAGCAGTGCGGCACAGGGGTACGAGCAGTACTTC. The chain recombines TRBV10-2 with TRBJ2-7, with 7 bases aligning to TRBD1. The CDR3 is made up of 13 amino acids. The V segment lost 4 bases and the J segment 4 bases; nucleotides outside the gene matches: 4. Germline V lookup: CDR1 WSHSY, CDR2 SAAADI.

This clone was observed a few times. The chain carries TRBV6-5 and TRBJ2-1, with 10 bases identical to TRBD2. The CDR3 covers 16 residues. The germline gives CDR1 MNHEY, CDR2 SVGAGI. J lost 6 bases, V lost 2 bases, and 7 bases had no gene match. In nucleotides, the CDR3 is TGTGCCAGCAGTTACGGAGCGGGAGGGCCTGGCAATGAGCAGTTCTTC. Amino acid sequence: CASSYGAGGPGNEQFF.

This clone was picked up one time. The J gene is TRBJ1-3, the V gene TRBV6-5; D is unclear. CDR3 length equals 15 residues. CDR1 is MNHEY and CDR2 is SVGAGI in the germline V gene. V lost 5 bases and J 0 bases, leaving 11 bases between the germline ends. CDR3 bases: TGTGCCAGCAGTATTCCCTCTCTCTCTGGAAACACCATATATTTT. Translating gives CASSIPSLSGNTIYF.

This clone has a single count. The chain uses TRBV5-1 and TRBJ1-3, with D maybe TRBD1 (5 bases). Germline CDR1 reads SGHRS; CDR2 reads YFSETQ. Trimming cost V 5 bases and J 0 bases, with 9 bases left between them. The CDR3 is made up of 14 amino acids. The CDR3 spells CASRMTASGNTIYF. CDR3 nucleotide sequence: TGCGCCAGCAGGATGACAGCCTCTGGAAACACCATATATTTT. Supplemented by reference TRBV5-1 and TRBJ1-3, the full variable domain reads KAGVTQTPRYLIKTRGQQVTLSCSPISGHRSVSWYQQTPGQGLQFLFEYFSETQRNKGNFPGRFSGRQFSNSRSEMNVSTLELGDSALYLCASRMTASGNTIYFGEGSWLTVV.

Regarding this clone: The junction does not match germline at one end; this may be a read error. V is TRBV7-7 and J is TRBJ2-1; a possible D gene is TRBD2 (5 bases). CDR1 is SSHAT, CDR2 FNYEAQ, per germline (reference sequence). The CDR3 is made up of 13 amino acids. As DNA, the CDR3 is TGTGCTAGCAGCTTAGTGGAAGAGGGTGAGCAGTTCTTC. Protein sequence: CASSLVEEGEQFF.

This clone was picked up a small number of times. This chain links TRBV28 with TRBJ1-1, with D uncertain. In germline, CDR1 is MDHEN, CDR2 SYDVKM. The V end lost 5 bases, the J end lost 0 bases, and 10 bases lay between the germline ends. This CDR3 has 14 amino acids. Written as DNA, the CDR3 is TGTGCCAGCAGTCCGAACTTTATGAACACTGAAGCTTTCTTT. Translated, it gives CASSPNFMNTEAFF.

This clone was seen only once. The gene calls are TRBV5-1 and TRBJ2-2, with 7 bases identical to TRBD1. The trim removed 1 base at V and 6 bases at J, leaving 6 bases unmatched. Germline lookup yields CDR1 SGHRS and CDR2 YFSETQ. The CDR3 totals 15 residues. CDR3 region: CASSLSRQGPGELFF. In DNA, the CDR3 is TGCGCCAGCAGCTTGTCGCGACAGGGTCCCGGGGAGCTGTTTTTT. The variable domain in full, with the rest retrieved from reference TRBV5-1 and TRBJ2-2, is KAGVTQTPRYLIKTRGQQVTLSCSPISGHRSVSWYQQTPGQGLQFLFEYFSETQRNKGNFPGRFSGRQFSNSRSEMNVSTLELGDSALYLCASSLSRQGPGELFFGEGSRLTVL.